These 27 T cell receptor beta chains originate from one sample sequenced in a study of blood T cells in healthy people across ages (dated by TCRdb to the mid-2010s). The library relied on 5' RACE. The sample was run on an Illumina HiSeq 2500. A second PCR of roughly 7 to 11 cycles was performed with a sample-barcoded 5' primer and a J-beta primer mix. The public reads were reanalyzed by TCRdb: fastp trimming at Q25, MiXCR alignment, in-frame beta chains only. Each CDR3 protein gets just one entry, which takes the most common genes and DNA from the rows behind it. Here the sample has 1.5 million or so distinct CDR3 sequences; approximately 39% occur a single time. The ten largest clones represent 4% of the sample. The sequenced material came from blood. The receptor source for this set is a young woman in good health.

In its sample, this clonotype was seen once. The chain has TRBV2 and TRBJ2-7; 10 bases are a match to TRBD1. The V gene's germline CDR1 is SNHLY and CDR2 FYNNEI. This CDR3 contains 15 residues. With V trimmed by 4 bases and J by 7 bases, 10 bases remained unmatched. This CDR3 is CASSAGTGDYNEQYF. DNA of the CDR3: TGTGCCAGCAGTGCGGGGACAGGGGACTACAATGAGCAGTACTTC.

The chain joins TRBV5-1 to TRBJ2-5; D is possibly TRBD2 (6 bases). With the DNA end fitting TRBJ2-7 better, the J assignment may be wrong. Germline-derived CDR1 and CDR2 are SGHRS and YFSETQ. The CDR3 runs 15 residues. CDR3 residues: CASRIRGGLEDEQYF. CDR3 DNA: TGCGCCAGCAGAATTCGGGGAGGTCTGGAAGACGAGCAGTACTTC.

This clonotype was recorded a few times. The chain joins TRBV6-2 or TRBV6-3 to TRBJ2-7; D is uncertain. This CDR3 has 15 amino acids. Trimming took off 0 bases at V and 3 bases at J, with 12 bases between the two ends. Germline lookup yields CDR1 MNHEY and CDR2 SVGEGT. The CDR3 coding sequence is TGTGCCAGCAGTTACTCGGCAGAAAACCGCTACGAGCAGTACTTC. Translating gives CASSYSAENRYEQYF.

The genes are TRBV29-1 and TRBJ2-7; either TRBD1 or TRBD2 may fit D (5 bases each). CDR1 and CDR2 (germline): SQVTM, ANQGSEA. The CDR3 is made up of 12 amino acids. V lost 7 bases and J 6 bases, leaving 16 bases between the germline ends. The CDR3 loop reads CSARDPTGEQYF. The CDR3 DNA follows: TGCAGCGCCCGGGACCCTACGGGCGAGCAGTACTTC.

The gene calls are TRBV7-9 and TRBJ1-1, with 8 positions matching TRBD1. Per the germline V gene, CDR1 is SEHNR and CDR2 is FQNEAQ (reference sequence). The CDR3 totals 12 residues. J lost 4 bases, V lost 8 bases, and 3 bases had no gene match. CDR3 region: CASGDRGTEAFF. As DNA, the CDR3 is TGTGCCAGCGGCGACAGGGGCACTGAAGCTTTCTTT.

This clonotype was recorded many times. The CDR3 loop reads CASSLSRGDTQYF. The CDR3 DNA is TGTGCCAGCAGTTTATCCCGGGGGGATACGCAGTATTTT. V gene TRBV27 combines with J gene TRBJ2-3; a possible D gene is TRBD2 (6 bases). The length of the CDR3 is 13 residues. Trimming cost V 0 bases and J 6 bases, with 7 bases left between them. CDR1 and CDR2 from the germline V gene are MNHEY and SMNVEV (reference sequence).

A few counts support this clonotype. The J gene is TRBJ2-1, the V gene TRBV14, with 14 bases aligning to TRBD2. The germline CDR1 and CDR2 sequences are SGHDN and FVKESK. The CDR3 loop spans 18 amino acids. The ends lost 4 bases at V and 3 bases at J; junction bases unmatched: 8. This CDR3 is CASSRMTSGRANYNEQFF. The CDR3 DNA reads TGTGCCAGCAGCCGAATGACTAGCGGGAGGGCCAACTACAATGAGCAGTTCTTC.

The CDR3 DNA sequence: TGTGCCAGCAGTACGAACGAAAGGCAGCCCCAGCATTTT. It is translated as CASSTNERQPQHF. This chain connects TRBV6-2 or TRBV6-3 to TRBJ1-5; D remains unclear. The ends were cut back, 5 bases at V and 7 bases at J, with 12 bases in the middle. Germline loops: CDR1 MNHEY, CDR2 SVGEGT. The CDR3 is 13 amino acids.

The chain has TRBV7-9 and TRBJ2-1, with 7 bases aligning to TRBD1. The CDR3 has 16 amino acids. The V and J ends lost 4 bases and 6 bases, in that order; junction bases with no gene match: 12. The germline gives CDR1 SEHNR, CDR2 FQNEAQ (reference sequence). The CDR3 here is CASSYWTGKTFNEQFF. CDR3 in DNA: TGTGCCAGCAGCTACTGGACAGGCAAAACCTTCAATGAGCAGTTCTTC. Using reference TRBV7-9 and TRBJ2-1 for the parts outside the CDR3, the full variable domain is DTGVSQNPRHKITKRGQNVTFRCDPISEHNRLYWYRQTLGQGPEFLTYFQNEAQLEKSRLLSDRFSAERPKGSFSTLEIQRTEQGDSAMYLCASSYWTGKTFNEQFFGPGTRLTVL.

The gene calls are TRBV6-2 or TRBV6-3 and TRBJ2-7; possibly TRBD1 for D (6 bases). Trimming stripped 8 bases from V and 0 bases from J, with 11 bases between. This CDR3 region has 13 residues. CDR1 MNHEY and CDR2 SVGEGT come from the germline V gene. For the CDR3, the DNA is TGTGCCAGCGGACAGCAAAGCTCCTACGAGCAGTACTTC. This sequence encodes CASGQQSSYEQYF.

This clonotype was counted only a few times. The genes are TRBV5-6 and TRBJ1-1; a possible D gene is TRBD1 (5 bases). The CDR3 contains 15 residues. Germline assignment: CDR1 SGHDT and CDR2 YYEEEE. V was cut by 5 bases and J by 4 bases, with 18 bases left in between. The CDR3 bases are TGTGCCAGCAGTTTTGTCGCCTTGGGGGGCACTGAAGCTTTCTTT. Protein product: CASSFVALGGTEAFF. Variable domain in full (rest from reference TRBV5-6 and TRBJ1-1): DAGVTQSPTHLIKTRGQQVTLRCSPKSGHDTVSWYQQALGQGPQFIFQYYEEEERQRGNFPDRFSGHQFPNYSSELNVNALLLGDSALYLCASSFVALGGTEAFFGQGTRLTVV.

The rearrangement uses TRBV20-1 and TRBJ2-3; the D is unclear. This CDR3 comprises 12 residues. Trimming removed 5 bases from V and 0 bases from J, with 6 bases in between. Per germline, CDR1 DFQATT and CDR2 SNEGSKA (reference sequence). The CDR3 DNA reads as TGCAGTGCTCATTGGAGCACAGATACGCAGTATTTT. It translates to CSAHWSTDTQYF.

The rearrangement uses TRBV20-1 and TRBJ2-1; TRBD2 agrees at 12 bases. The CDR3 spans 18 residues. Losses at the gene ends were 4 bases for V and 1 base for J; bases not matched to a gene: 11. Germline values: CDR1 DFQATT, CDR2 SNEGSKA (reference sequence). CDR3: CSAIGIRLAGESYNEQFF. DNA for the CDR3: TGCAGTGCTATCGGGATAAGACTAGCGGGGGAGTCCTACAATGAGCAGTTCTTC.

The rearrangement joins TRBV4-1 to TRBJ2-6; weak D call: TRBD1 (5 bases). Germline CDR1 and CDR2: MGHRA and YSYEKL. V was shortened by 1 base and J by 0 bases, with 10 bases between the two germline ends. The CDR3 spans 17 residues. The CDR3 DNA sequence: TGCGCCAGCAGCCAAGTTAACAGGCTCTCTGGGGCCAACGTCCTGACTTTC. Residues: CASSQVNRLSGANVLTF.

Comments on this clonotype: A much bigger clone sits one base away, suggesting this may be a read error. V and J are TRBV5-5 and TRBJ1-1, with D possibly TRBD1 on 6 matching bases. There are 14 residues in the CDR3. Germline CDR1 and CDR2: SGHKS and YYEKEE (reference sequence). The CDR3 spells CACSQEGGNTEAFF. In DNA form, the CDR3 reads TGTGCCTGCAGTCAAGAAGGGGGGAACACTGAAGCTTTCTTT.

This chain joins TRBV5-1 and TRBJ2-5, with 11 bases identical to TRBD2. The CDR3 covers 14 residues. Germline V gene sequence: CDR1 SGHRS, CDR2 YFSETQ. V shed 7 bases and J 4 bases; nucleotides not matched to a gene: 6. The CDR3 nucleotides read TGCGCCAGCGCCCAACTAGCGGGAGTAGAGACCCAGTACTTC. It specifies CASAQLAGVETQYF.

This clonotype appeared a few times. CDR3 region: CSAGRGIGYGYTF. In DNA, the CDR3 is TGCAGTGCTGGCAGGGGAATCGGCTATGGCTACACCTTC. V is TRBV20-1 and J is TRBJ1-2; possibly TRBD1 for D (6 bases). CDR3 size: 13 residues. Germline assignment: CDR1 DFQATT and CDR2 SNEGSKA (reference sequence). V lost 5 bases and J lost 4, with 14 bases in between.

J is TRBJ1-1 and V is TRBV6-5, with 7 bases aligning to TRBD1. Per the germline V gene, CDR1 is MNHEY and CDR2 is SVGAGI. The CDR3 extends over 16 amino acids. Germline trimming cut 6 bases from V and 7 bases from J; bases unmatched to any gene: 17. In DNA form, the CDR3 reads TGTGCCAGCAGGCACCGGGACAGAGGTTATTGGGGTGAAGCTTTCTTT. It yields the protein CASRHRDRGYWGEAFF.

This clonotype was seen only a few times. As DNA, the CDR3 is TGCAGTGCCCAAATAGCGAACACTGAAGCTTTCTTT. As protein: CSAQIANTEAFF. V is TRBV20-1 and J is TRBJ1-1; D is undetermined. Trimming removed 6 bases at V and 1 base at J, with 9 bases between. This CDR3 comprises 12 residues. Germline V gene sequence: CDR1 DFQATT, CDR2 SNEGSKA (reference sequence).

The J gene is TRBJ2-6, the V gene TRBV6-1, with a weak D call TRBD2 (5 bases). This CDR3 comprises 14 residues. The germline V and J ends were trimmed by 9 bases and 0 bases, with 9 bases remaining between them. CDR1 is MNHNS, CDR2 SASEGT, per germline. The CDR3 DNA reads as TGTGCCAGTGGACTTTCCTCTGGGGCCAACGTCCTGACTTTC. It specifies CASGLSSGANVLTF.

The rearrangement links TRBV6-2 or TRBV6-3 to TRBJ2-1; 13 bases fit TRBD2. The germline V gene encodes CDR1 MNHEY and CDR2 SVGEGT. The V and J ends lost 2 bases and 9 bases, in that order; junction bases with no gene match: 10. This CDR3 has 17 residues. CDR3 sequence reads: CASSYAQGLAGMGEQFF. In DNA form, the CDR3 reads TGTGCCAGCAGTTACGCGCAGGGACTAGCGGGAATGGGTGAGCAGTTCTTC.

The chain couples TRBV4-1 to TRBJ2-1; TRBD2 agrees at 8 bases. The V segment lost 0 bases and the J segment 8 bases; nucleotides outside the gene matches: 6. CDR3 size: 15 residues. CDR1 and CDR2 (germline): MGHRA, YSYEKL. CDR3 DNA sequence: TGCGCCAGCAGCCAAGACCCGGGGGGGTACGATGAGCAGTTCTTC. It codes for CASSQDPGGYDEQFF.

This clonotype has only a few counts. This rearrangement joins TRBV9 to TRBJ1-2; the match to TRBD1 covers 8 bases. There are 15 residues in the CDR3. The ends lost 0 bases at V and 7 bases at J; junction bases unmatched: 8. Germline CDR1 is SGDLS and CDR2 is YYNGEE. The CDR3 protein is CASSVGAGGAFGYTF. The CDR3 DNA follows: TGTGCCAGCAGCGTAGGTGCAGGGGGCGCGTTTGGCTACACCTTC.

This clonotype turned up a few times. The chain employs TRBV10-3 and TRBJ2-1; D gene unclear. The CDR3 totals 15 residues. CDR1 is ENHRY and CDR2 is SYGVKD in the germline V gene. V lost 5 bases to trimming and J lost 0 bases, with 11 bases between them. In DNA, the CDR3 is TGTGCCATCAGTAGGACGCCCTCCTCCTACAATGAGCAGTTCTTC. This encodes CAISRTPSSYNEQFF.

Written as DNA, the CDR3 is TGCAGTGCTGGAAGACAGGATCGCGAGCAGTACTTC. As protein: CSAGRQDREQYF. The chain combines TRBV20-1 with TRBJ2-7; D perhaps matches TRBD1 (6 bases). The germline CDR1 and CDR2 sequences are DFQATT and SNEGSKA (reference sequence). The CDR3 runs to 12 residues. Trimming removed 5 bases from V and 6 bases from J, with 14 bases in between.

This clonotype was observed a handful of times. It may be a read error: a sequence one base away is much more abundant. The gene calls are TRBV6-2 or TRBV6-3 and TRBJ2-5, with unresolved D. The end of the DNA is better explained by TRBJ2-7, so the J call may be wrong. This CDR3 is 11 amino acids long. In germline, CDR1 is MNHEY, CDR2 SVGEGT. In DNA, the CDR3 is TGTGCCAGCAGTTACTTGACCGAGCAGTACTTC. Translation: CASSYLTEQYF.

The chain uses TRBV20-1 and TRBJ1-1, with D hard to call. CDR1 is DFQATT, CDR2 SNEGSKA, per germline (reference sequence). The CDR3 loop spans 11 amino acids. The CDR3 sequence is CTSERNTEAFF. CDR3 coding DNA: TGCACCTCGGAGAGGAACACTGAAGCTTTCTTT.